The text below deals with one T cell receptor (beta chain). The PCR made use of 60 Vbeta and 13 Jbeta primers. Using immunoSEQ multiplex PCR, the repertoire was profiled, and TCRdb retains in-frame clones only, with some absent. The table records around 150,000 clones, almost 85% of them present only once. The data were taken from a study of cytomegalovirus exposure and HLA in healthy donors. Germline V gene sequence: CDR1 WNHNN, CDR2 SYGVQD (reference sequence). The CDR3 contains 16 residues. V was cut by 8 bases and J by 9 bases, with 28 bases left in between. Unrecorded immune exposures were likely, despite nominal health at sampling.

Sequenced sample: PBMCs. The chain uses TRBV10-1 and TRBJ2-5; possibly TRBD1 for D (6 bases). The sequence came from a man aged 25 to 45 in good health and CMV-seropositive. Here the CDR3 DNA reads TGCGCCAGCCGGAATCGGACAAGAGGGGGAGATCGGGCCCAGTACTTC. Translation: CASRNRTRGGDRAQYF.